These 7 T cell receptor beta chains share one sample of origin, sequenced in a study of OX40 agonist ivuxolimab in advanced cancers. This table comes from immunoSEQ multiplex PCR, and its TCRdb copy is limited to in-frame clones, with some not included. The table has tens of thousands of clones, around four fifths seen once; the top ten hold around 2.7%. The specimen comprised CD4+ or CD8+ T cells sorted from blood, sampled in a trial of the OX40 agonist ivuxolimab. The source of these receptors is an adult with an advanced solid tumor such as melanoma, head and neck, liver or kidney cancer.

This chain's CDR3 is CASSQRNRGSQPQHF. The CDR3 nucleotides are TGTGCCAGCAGCCAACGAAACAGGGGCTCCCAGCCCCAGCATTTT. The chain carries TRBV16 and TRBJ1-5; 7 nucleotides match TRBD1. Germline V gene lookup returns CDR1 KGHSY and CDR2 FQNENV. Trimming cost V 2 bases and J 7 bases; bases outside gene matches: 8. CDR3 length equals 15 residues. The whole variable domain, filled in from reference TRBV16 and TRBJ1-5, reads GEEVAQTPKHLVRGEGQKAKLYCAPIKGHSYVFWYQQVLKNEFKFLISFQNENVFDETGMPKERFSAKCLPNSPCSLEIQATKLEDSAVYFCASSQRNRGSQPQHFGDGTRLSIL.

The CDR3, as DNA: TGTGCCAGCAGTTTAGGCCAGCTTTACGAGCAGTACTTC. Its translation: CASSLGQLYEQYF. The chain employs TRBV28 and TRBJ2-7; D gene ambiguous. Germline CDR1 and CDR2: MDHEN and SYDVKM. Deletions cut 2 bases from V and 4 bases from J, with 9 bases between. The CDR3 is 13 residues long.

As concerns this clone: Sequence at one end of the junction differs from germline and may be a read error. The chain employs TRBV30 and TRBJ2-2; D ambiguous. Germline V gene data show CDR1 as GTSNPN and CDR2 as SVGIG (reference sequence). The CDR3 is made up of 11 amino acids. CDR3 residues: CAAGVTGELFF. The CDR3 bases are TGCGCCGCTGGGGTGACCGGGGAGCTGTTTTTT. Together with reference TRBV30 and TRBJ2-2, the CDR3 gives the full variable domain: SQTIHQWPATLVQPVGSPLSLECTVEGTSNPNLYWYRQAAGRGLQLLFYSVGIGQISSEVPQNLSASRPQDRQFILSSKKLLLSDSGFYLCAAGVTGELFFGEGSRLTVL.

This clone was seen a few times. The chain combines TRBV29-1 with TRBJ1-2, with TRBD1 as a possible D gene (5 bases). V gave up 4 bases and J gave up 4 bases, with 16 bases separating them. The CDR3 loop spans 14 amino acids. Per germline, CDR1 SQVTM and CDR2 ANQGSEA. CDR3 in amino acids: CSVGKWDDLYGYTF. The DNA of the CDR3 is TGCAGCGTTGGGAAGTGGGACGACCTCTATGGCTACACCTTC.

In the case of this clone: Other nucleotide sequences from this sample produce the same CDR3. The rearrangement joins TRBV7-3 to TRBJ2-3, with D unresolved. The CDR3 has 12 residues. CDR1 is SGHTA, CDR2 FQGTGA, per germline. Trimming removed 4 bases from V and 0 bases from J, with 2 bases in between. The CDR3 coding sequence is TGTGCCAGCAGCTCCAGCACAGATACGCAGTATTTT. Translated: CASSSSTDTQYF.

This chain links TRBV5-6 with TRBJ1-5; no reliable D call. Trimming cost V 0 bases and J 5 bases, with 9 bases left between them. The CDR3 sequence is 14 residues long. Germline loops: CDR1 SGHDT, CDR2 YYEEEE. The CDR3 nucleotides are TGTGCCAGCAGCTTGGGAGACCCTTATCAGCCCCAGCATTTT. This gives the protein CASSLGDPYQPQHF.

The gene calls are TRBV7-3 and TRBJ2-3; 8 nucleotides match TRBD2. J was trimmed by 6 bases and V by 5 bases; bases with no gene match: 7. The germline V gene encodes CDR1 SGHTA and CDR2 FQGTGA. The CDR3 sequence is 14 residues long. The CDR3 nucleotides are TGTGCCAGCAGCCTGGGACTAGGAGGGGATACGCAGTATTTT. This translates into CASSLGLGGDTQYF.